This TCR beta chain is from a study of CD8 T cells in ankylosing spondylitis. Study-level points and caveats: A motif of several highly homologous TCR beta variants was seen as apparently characteristic of ankylosing spondylitis blood.

The V end was cut by 0 bases, the J end by 0 bases, with 12 bases between. Germline CDR1 LGHNA, CDR2 YNFKEQ. The CDR3 length is 16 residues. Concerning this clonotype itself: Its antigen remains unknown.

TCRdb itself ran the 5' RACE reads through MiXCR, one entry per CDR3 protein. This table holds approximately 500,000 distinct CDR3 sequences, approximately 12% found once. Sequencing was carried out using blood, either unsorted or a sorted T cell fraction (not recorded which). The rearrangement links TRBV4-2 to TRBJ2-7; D is perhaps TRBD2 (6 bases). The receptor's source is a male donor with ankylosing spondylitis. The CDR3 reads CASSQEGGRYSYEQYF. The CDR3 DNA is TGTGCCAGCAGCCAAGAGGGAGGTCGTTACTCCTACGAGCAGTACTTC.